This T cell receptor (beta chain) emerged from a study of OX40 agonist ivuxolimab in advanced cancers. Assay used: immunoSEQ multiplex PCR; TCRdb lists only in-frame clones, some missing. The sample holds 100,000 to 150,000 clones, just over 90% seen once. There are 12 residues in the CDR3. The ends were cut back, 2 bases at V and 5 bases at J, with 6 bases in the middle. The germline V gene encodes CDR1 SGHNT and CDR2 YYREEE (reference sequence). Patients with autoimmune history or systemic immunosuppression were excluded. The sequence derives from an adult with an advanced solid tumor such as melanoma, head and neck, liver or kidney cancer. The chain employs TRBV5-4 and TRBJ2-3; D not resolved. Sequencing was performed on CD4+ or CD8+ T cells sorted from blood, taken in a trial of the OX40 agonist ivuxolimab. The CDR3 DNA reads TGTGCCAGCAGCTTCACGGTAGATACGCAGTATTTT. Its translation is CASSFTVDTQYF.